These 13 T cell receptor beta chains were all obtained from the same sample, sequenced in a study of blood T cells in healthy people across ages. Alongside a J-beta primer mix, a sample-barcoded 5' primer served in a second PCR lasting roughly 6 to 11 cycles. Each CDR3 protein is one row after TCRdb ran MiXCR on the 5' RACE reads. Of fewer than 900,000 distinct CDR3 sequences listed, roughly 34% are singletons. The specimen sequenced was blood. The source is a man younger than 35 in good health.

Remarks on this clonotype: Possible read error: a much larger clone is one base away. The V call is TRBV5-1, the J call TRBJ2-3; TRBD1 aligns across 7 bases. CDR3 length: 16 residues. Germline values: CDR1 SGHRS, CDR2 YFSETQ. V gave up 4 bases and J gave up 2 bases; unmatched junction bases: 10. The CDR3 region has the DNA TGCGCCAGCAGCCCGGAACAGGGGTTGGACACAGATACGCAGTATTTT. The encoded protein is CASSPEQGLDTDTQYF.

This clonotype occurred a few times. The chain couples TRBV7-8 to TRBJ1-1; D is perhaps TRBD1 (6 bases). Per germline, CDR1 SGHVS and CDR2 FQNEAQ. The CDR3 is 13 residues long. Trimming cost V 1 base and J 6 bases, with 9 bases left between them. CDR3 amino acids: CASSLGRGAEAFF. The CDR3 DNA reads TGTGCCAGCAGCTTAGGGAGGGGGGCTGAAGCTTTCTTT.

This chain joins TRBV28 and TRBJ2-1, with 10 bases that match TRBD1. The CDR3 covers 19 residues. Germline CDR1 and CDR2: MDHEN and SYDVKM. J lost 2 bases, V lost 6 bases, and 16 bases had no gene match. The CDR3, as DNA: TGTGCCAGCAGATACCGGGACAGGGGCCTAACGAAGACCTACAATGAGCAGTTCTTC. Residues: CASRYRDRGLTKTYNEQFF.

A single count supports this clonotype. V is TRBV10-3 and J is TRBJ1-1; D remains ambiguous. The CDR3 covers 13 residues. Germline V gene sequence: CDR1 ENHRY, CDR2 SYGVKD. V lost 10 bases and J lost 1, with 13 bases in between. Written as DNA, the CDR3 is TGTGCCACCCATAGAGCGGGGAACACTGAAGCTTTCTTT. As protein: CATHRAGNTEAFF.

Details on this clonotype: One end of the junction is discordant with germline, which a read error may explain. V gene TRBV12-3 or TRBV12-4 combines with J gene TRBJ2-3; D is uncertain. This CDR3 is built from 11 residues. CDR3 sequence (DNA): TGTGCCAGCTGTTTGGGGGATACGCAGTATTTT. It encodes CASCLGDTQYF.

The genes are TRBV12-3 or TRBV12-4 and TRBJ2-2; D remains ambiguous. This CDR3 region has 13 residues. Trimming left V 6 bases short and J 4 bases short, with 9 bases between. CDR3 nucleotides: TGTGCCAGCAGGACGGTCTTCACCGGGGAGCTGTTTTTT. This sequence encodes CASRTVFTGELFF.

The V call is TRBV7-8, the J call TRBJ2-7, with 7 bases lining up with TRBD1. Germline CDR1 and CDR2: SGHVS and FQNEAQ. CDR3 size: 15 residues. V shed 6 bases and J 7 bases; nucleotides not matched to a gene: 15. In DNA, the CDR3 is TGTGCCAGCAGTAGATTGGGGAGAGACAGGGATGAGCAGTACTTC. Protein: CASSRLGRDRDEQYF.

This clonotype was observed many times. The chain employs TRBV7-2 and TRBJ2-5; D may be TRBD1 (6 bases). Germline V CDR1 and CDR2: SGHTA, FQGNSA. The CDR3 is 14 residues long. V was shortened by 5 bases and J by 2 bases, with 12 bases between the two germline ends. The CDR3 is CASSLDRNQETQYF. CDR3 bases: TGTGCCAGCAGCCTAGACAGGAATCAAGAGACCCAGTACTTC.

The V gene is TRBV6-5, the J gene TRBJ1-4; 8 nucleotides line up with TRBD1. Germline CDR1 is MNHEY and CDR2 is SVGAGI. The CDR3 totals 16 residues. V shed 5 bases and J 6 bases; nucleotides not matched to a gene: 11. The CDR3 bases are TGTGCCAGCAGTCCCCGACAGGGGAGGACGGATGAAAAACTGTTTTTT. It yields the protein CASSPRQGRTDEKLFF.

The J gene is TRBJ1-1, the V gene TRBV29-1; TRBD1 is a possible D gene (5 bases). Germline-derived CDR1 and CDR2 are SQVTM and ANQGSEA. V lost 6 bases and J 0 bases, leaving 17 bases between the germline ends. CDR3 size: 15 residues. In DNA, the CDR3 is TGCAGCGTGCGACCCCGGGGACGGATGAACACTGAAGCTTTCTTT. It codes for CSVRPRGRMNTEAFF.

This clonotype was counted a few times. The gene calls are TRBV7-9 and TRBJ1-2; D is ambiguous. Germline V lookup: CDR1 SEHNR, CDR2 FQNEAQ (reference sequence). CDR3 size: 14 residues. Trimming removed 1 base at V and 8 bases at J, with 14 bases between. For the CDR3, the DNA is TGTGCCAGCAGCTTAGGACCTCCCCGGGAGGGCTACACCTTC. It specifies CASSLGPPREGYTF.

This clonotype has at least ten counts. V usage is TRBV7-9 and J usage is TRBJ2-5; D is tentatively TRBD1 or TRBD2 (5 bases each). The CDR3 totals 14 residues. CDR1 SEHNR and CDR2 FQNEAQ come from the germline V gene (reference sequence). Trimming removed 5 bases at V and 2 bases at J, with 12 bases between. The CDR3 is CASSQGVNQETQYF. The CDR3 DNA reads TGTGCCAGCAGCCAGGGAGTAAATCAAGAGACCCAGTACTTC.

This clonotype was counted between two and nine times. This rearrangement joins TRBV5-1 to TRBJ2-1, with 13 bases aligning to TRBD2. Per germline, CDR1 SGHRS and CDR2 YFSETQ. This CDR3 comprises 13 residues. V was clipped by 7 bases and J by 8 bases; unmatched bases: 3. The CDR3 here is CASWTSGGDEQFF. CDR3 DNA sequence: TGCGCCAGCTGGACTAGCGGGGGAGATGAGCAGTTCTTC.